Shown below are 30 T cell receptor beta chains from a single sample sequenced in a study of cytomegalovirus exposure and HLA in healthy donors. The PCR used 60 Vbeta and 13 Jbeta primers. Generated by immunoSEQ multiplex PCR, the TCRdb table keeps only in-frame clones and is missing some. The sample shows 100,000 to 150,000 clones, 75% to 90% of them seen only once. Sample: PBMCs. The receptors originated from a woman between 40 and 50 years old in good health and CMV-seronegative.

J is TRBJ2-3 and V is TRBV7-2, with TRBD2 as a possible D gene (5 bases). V lost 1 base and J lost 4, with 6 bases in between. Germline CDR1 reads SGHTA; CDR2 reads FQGNSA. CDR3 length: 13 residues. As DNA, the CDR3 is TGTGCCAGCAGCTTAGGGCGGGCAGATACGCAGTATTTT. Protein product: CASSLGRADTQYF.

The chain's CDR3 is CASSPREGRDTEAFF. In DNA, the CDR3 is TGTGCCAGCTCACCGAGGGAGGGGAGGGACACTGAAGCTTTCTTT. V is TRBV18 and J is TRBJ1-1; the D gene is possibly TRBD1 (5 bases). V was cut by 3 bases and J by 3 bases, with 14 bases left in between. There are 15 residues in the CDR3. Germline CDR1 KGHSH, CDR2 LQKENI.

The V and J genes are TRBV28 and TRBJ1-5; TRBD1 matches 9 bases. The CDR3 covers 14 residues. CDR1 MDHEN and CDR2 SYDVKM come from the germline V gene. The V gene end was trimmed by 8 bases and the J gene end by 7 bases; junction bases not matched to a gene: 9. CDR3 amino acids: CASLPTGGRQPQHF. As DNA, the CDR3 is TGTGCCAGCCTCCCGACAGGGGGGCGGCAGCCCCAGCATTTT. Full variable domain (outside the CDR3, taken from reference TRBV28 and TRBJ1-5): DVKVTQSSRYLVKRTGEKVFLECVQDMDHENMFWYRQDPGLGLRLIYFSYDVKMKEKGDIPEGYSVSREKKERFSLILESASTNQTSMYLCASLPTGGRQPQHFGDGTRLSIL.

The chain joins TRBV11-2 to TRBJ1-3, with D unclear. Germline CDR1 SGHAT, CDR2 FQNNGV. V lost 1 base and J lost 0, with 4 bases in between. CDR3 size: 14 residues. CDR3 amino acids: CASSLAGSGNTIYF. The CDR3, as DNA: TGTGCCAGCAGCTTAGCCGGCTCTGGAAACACCATATATTTT.

The chain recombines TRBV5-1 with TRBJ1-2; 8 nucleotides match TRBD1. This CDR3 is 14 amino acids long. The V and J ends lost 3 bases and 6 bases, in that order; junction bases with no gene match: 7. Germline assignment: CDR1 SGHRS and CDR2 YFSETQ. The CDR3 protein is CASSYGQGRDGYTF. The CDR3 bases are TGCGCCAGCAGCTATGGACAGGGACGGGATGGCTACACCTTC.

The chain is built from TRBV6-5 and TRBJ2-2; TRBD1 agrees at 8 bases. The CDR3 totals 14 residues. Germline V gene data show CDR1 as MNHEY and CDR2 as SVGAGI. V was clipped by 6 bases and J by 6 bases; unmatched bases: 6. CDR3 sequence reads: CASSSTGEAGELFF. CDR3 nucleotide sequence: TGTGCCAGCAGCTCGACAGGGGAGGCCGGGGAGCTGTTTTTT.

The V gene is TRBV7-8, the J gene TRBJ2-3; no clear D gene. Per germline, CDR1 SGHVS and CDR2 FQNEAQ. This CDR3 spans 14 amino acids. V lost 3 bases to trimming and J lost 0 bases, with 7 bases between them. The CDR3 coding sequence is TGTGCCAGCAGCTTTGGCTCGAGCACAGATACGCAGTATTTT. This codes for CASSFGSSTDTQYF. The variable domain in full, with the rest retrieved from reference TRBV7-8 and TRBJ2-3, is GAGVSQSPRYKVAKRGQDVALRCDPISGHVSLFWYQQALGQGPEFLTYFQNEAQLDKSGLPSDRFFAERPEGSVSTLKIQRTQQEDSAVYLCASSFGSSTDTQYFGPGTRLTVL.

The chain couples TRBV6-5 to TRBJ1-5, with 7 bases that match TRBD1. The CDR3 is 15 amino acids. CDR1 is MNHEY, CDR2 SVGAGI, per germline. V trimming: 2 bases; J trimming: 2 bases; junction bases outside the gene matches: 3. CDR3 nucleotides: TGTGCCAGCAGTTACACCACAGGGGGCAATCAGCCCCAGCATTTT. It encodes CASSYTTGGNQPQHF.

This clone has only a few counts. This specimen includes other DNA sequences encoding the same CDR3. The gene calls are TRBV10-3 and TRBJ1-2; D call uncertain. The CDR3 has 14 amino acids. Trimming shortened V by 3 bases and J by 0 bases, and 8 bases separated the two germline ends. Germline-derived CDR1 and CDR2 are ENHRY and SYGVKD. The CDR3 nucleotides are TGTGCCATCAGTGAATCGGGAGCTAACTATGGCTACACCTTC. It codes for CAISESGANYGYTF.

This chain links TRBV4-1 with TRBJ1-2; 7 bases align to TRBD1. Looked up from germline, CDR1 is MGHRA and CDR2 is YSYEKL. The CDR3 spans 15 residues. V was clipped by 2 bases and J by 1 base; unmatched bases: 4. CDR3 loop: CASSQTQGVNYGYTF. CDR3 coding DNA: TGCGCCAGCAGCCAAACCCAGGGGGTTAACTATGGCTACACCTTC.

The gene calls are TRBV6-5 and TRBJ1-6; a possible D gene is TRBD1 (6 bases). Looked up from germline, CDR1 is MNHEY and CDR2 is SVGAGI. CDR3 length equals 14 residues. Trimming stripped 4 bases from V and 10 bases from J, with 14 bases between. CDR3 region: CASSWLGGLSPLHF. CDR3 DNA sequence: TGTGCCAGCAGTTGGCTCGGGGGGCTCTCACCCCTCCACTTT.

The rearrangement uses TRBV4-1 and TRBJ2-7; perhaps TRBD1 as D (5 bases). Germline CDR1 reads MGHRA; CDR2 reads YSYEKL. The CDR3 spans 15 residues. Deletions cut 3 bases from V and 2 bases from J, with 14 bases between. The CDR3 sequence: CASSQTQGTAYEQYF. DNA for the CDR3: TGCGCCAGCAGCCAGACTCAGGGAACCGCCTACGAGCAGTACTTC.

The gene calls are TRBV9 and TRBJ2-1, with 8 bases identical to TRBD2. Germline V lookup: CDR1 SGDLS, CDR2 YYNGEE. J was trimmed by 9 bases and V by 0 bases; bases with no gene match: 8. This CDR3 has 15 amino acids. The CDR3 DNA follows: TGTGCCAGCAGCGTAGGCGGGAGGCCCTTTAGTGAGCAGTTCTTC. This codes for CASSVGGRPFSEQFF.

J is TRBJ1-6 and V is TRBV6-1, with D tentatively TRBD1 (5 bases). The germline gives CDR1 MNHNS, CDR2 SASEGT. V gave up 0 bases and J gave up 17 bases, with 14 bases separating them. CDR3 length: 13 amino acids. The CDR3 reads CASSEALGVEVHF. The DNA for the CDR3 is TGTGCCAGCAGTGAAGCTCTAGGGGTCGAAGTCCACTTT.

The V gene is TRBV5-4, the J gene TRBJ2-1, with 12 bases aligning to TRBD1. Looked up from germline, CDR1 is SGHNT and CDR2 is YYREEE (reference sequence). The CDR3 covers 17 residues. J gave up 8 bases and V 4 bases, and 13 bases lay outside the gene matches. CDR3 protein: CASSPGQGAFSGYEQFF. In DNA, the CDR3 is TGTGCCAGCAGCCCGGGACAGGGGGCTTTTTCCGGCTATGAGCAGTTCTTC.

CDR3 residues: CASSTTGGGNEKLFF. DNA of the CDR3: TGTGCCAGCAGCACCACAGGGGGCGGTAATGAAAAACTGTTTTTT. The chain joins TRBV5-4 to TRBJ1-4; 9 nucleotides align to TRBD1. V dropped 4 bases and J dropped 4; count of bases not matched to a gene: 5. Germline V gene lookup returns CDR1 SGHNT and CDR2 YYREEE (reference sequence). This CDR3 is built from 15 residues.

J is TRBJ2-7 and V is TRBV5-1; 9 nucleotides align to TRBD1. The length of the CDR3 is 17 residues. The germline gives CDR1 SGHRS, CDR2 YFSETQ. Germline trimming cut 0 bases from V and 4 bases from J; bases unmatched to any gene: 11. In DNA form, the CDR3 reads TGCGCCAGCAGCTTGGATCTCTCCGGGACAGGGTTGTACGAGCAGTACTTC. It encodes CASSLDLSGTGLYEQYF.

The chain recombines TRBV9 with TRBJ1-6; weak D call: TRBD1 (6 bases). The V gene lost 3 bases and the J gene lost 7 bases, with 17 bases spanning the gap. CDR3 length: 16 residues. CDR1 and CDR2 (germline): SGDLS, YYNGEE. The CDR3 protein is CASSAQLGARNSPLHF. DNA for the CDR3: TGTGCCAGCAGCGCCCAGCTGGGGGCGCGGAATTCACCCCTCCACTTT.

The chain joins TRBV6-5 to TRBJ2-1, with 7 bases matching TRBD1. After removal of 6 bases from V and 9 bases from J, the junction contained 11 bases not matched to a gene. This CDR3 is 14 amino acids long. Germline V CDR1 and CDR2: MNHEY, SVGAGI. The CDR3 region is CASRTDRVLGEQFF. CDR3 nucleotides: TGTGCCAGCAGAACCGACAGGGTCTTAGGTGAGCAGTTCTTC.

The chain recombines TRBV29-1 with TRBJ2-1, with D possibly TRBD1 on 5 matching bases. V was cut by 7 bases and J by 0 bases, with 13 bases left in between. The CDR3 runs 14 residues. CDR1 is SQVTM and CDR2 is ANQGSEA in the germline V gene. The CDR3 bases are TGCAGCGCCAGGGCCGCTAGCTCCTACAATGAGCAGTTCTTC. Translated: CSARAASSYNEQFF.

The chain uses TRBV5-1 and TRBJ1-5, with D possibly matching TRBD1 (6 bases). There are 17 residues in the CDR3. From germline, CDR1 is SGHRS and CDR2 YFSETQ. Trimming removed 1 base from V and 7 bases from J, with 21 bases in between. The CDR3 region is CASSLSGLGAGVQPQHF. CDR3 coding DNA: TGCGCCAGCAGCTTGAGTGGGCTAGGGGCAGGGGTGCAGCCCCAGCATTTT. The whole variable domain, remainder taken from reference TRBV5-1 and TRBJ1-5, is KAGVTQTPRYLIKTRGQQVTLSCSPISGHRSVSWYQQTPGQGLQFLFEYFSETQRNKGNFPGRFSGRQFSNSRSEMNVSTLELGDSALYLCASSLSGLGAGVQPQHFGDGTRLSIL.

CDR3: CASSQSKEEGNQPQHF. The CDR3 bases are TGCGCCAGCAGCCAGTCGAAGGAGGAGGGCAATCAGCCCCAGCATTTT. This rearrangement joins TRBV23-1 to TRBJ1-5; no clear D. TRBV23-1 is designated an ORF whose function remains uncertain. With 6 bases removed from V and 2 bases from J, the gap between germline ends came to 17 bases. This CDR3 has 16 residues.

The rearrangement joins TRBV9 to TRBJ1-1; tentatively, D is TRBD1 (5 bases). V lost 4 bases and J lost 0, with 13 bases in between. The CDR3 runs 15 residues. Germline V CDR1 and CDR2: SGDLS, YYNGEE. For the CDR3, the DNA is TGTGCCAGCAGCCCCCGTGGGGGGATGAACACTGAAGCTTTCTTT. Translating gives CASSPRGGMNTEAFF.

The rearrangement links TRBV6-5 to TRBJ2-7, with TRBD1 identical over 10 bases. The trim removed 5 bases at V and 6 bases at J, leaving 7 bases unmatched. Germline V gives CDR1 MNHEY, CDR2 SVGAGI. The CDR3 spans 14 residues. As DNA, the CDR3 is TGTGCCAGCAGTCCAGACAGGGGGCGAACCGAGCAGTACTTC. Translation gives CASSPDRGRTEQYF.

This CDR3 reads CASSYSGQGSTEAFF. In DNA form, the CDR3 reads TGTGCCAGCAGTTACTCGGGACAGGGGTCAACTGAAGCTTTCTTT. The chain recombines TRBV6-5 with TRBJ1-1; the match to TRBD1 covers 10 bases. This CDR3 spans 15 amino acids. Germline values: CDR1 MNHEY, CDR2 SVGAGI. The V and J ends lost 0 bases and 5 bases, in that order; junction bases with no gene match: 3.

V gene TRBV19 combines with J gene TRBJ1-6, with TRBD1 matching 8 bases. The V gene's germline CDR1 is LNHDA and CDR2 SQIVND (reference sequence). The J segment lost 7 bases and the V segment lost 3 bases, leaving 2 bases of the junction unmatched. This CDR3 comprises 14 residues. CDR3 sequence: CASSIRQGNSPLHF. The CDR3 nucleotides read TGTGCCAGTAGTATCCGACAGGGGAATTCACCCCTCCACTTT.

The gene calls are TRBV6-5 and TRBJ2-5; weak D call: TRBD1 (6 bases). CDR1 and CDR2 (germline): MNHEY, SVGAGI. The V end lost 8 bases, the J end lost 4 bases, and 11 bases lay between the germline ends. CDR3 length: 12 residues. The CDR3 DNA follows: TGTGCCAGCGCCAGGGGTTTAGAGACCCAGTACTTC. Its protein product is CASARGLETQYF.

The rearrangement uses TRBV4-1 and TRBJ1-1; no clear D gene. The germline gives CDR1 MGHRA, CDR2 YSYEKL. Trimming shortened V by 0 bases and J by 5 bases, and 10 bases separated the two germline ends. The CDR3 is 14 amino acids. The CDR3 nucleotides are TGCGCCAGCAGCCAAGATAGCTTCGGGACTGAAGCTTTCTTT. Residues: CASSQDSFGTEAFF.

This clone was seen a handful of times. The chain carries TRBV4-3 and TRBJ1-1, with D maybe TRBD1 (5 bases). The length of the CDR3 is 14 residues. The ends were cut back, 0 bases at V and 4 bases at J, with 9 bases in the middle. Germline lookup yields CDR1 LGHNA and CDR2 YSLEER. CDR3 nucleotide sequence: TGCGCCAGCAGCCAAGATCAAAGGGGCACTGAAGCTTTCTTT. Its translation: CASSQDQRGTEAFF.

V usage is TRBV9 and J usage is TRBJ2-1; 8 bases are a match to TRBD1. Per the germline V gene, CDR1 is SGDLS and CDR2 is YYNGEE. Trimming at V came to 0 bases and at J to 4 bases, leaving 3 bases not matched to a gene. CDR3 length: 15 residues. CDR3 residues: CASSVGGQEYNEQFF. In nucleotides, the CDR3 is TGTGCCAGCAGCGTAGGGGGACAGGAGTACAATGAGCAGTTCTTC.